One and the same sample provided the 30 T cell receptor beta chains below, sequenced in a study of blood T cell repertoires in COVID-19. Produced via immunoSEQ multiplex PCR; TCRdb's table is partial and in-frame only. Of roughly 250,000 clones detected, approximately 90% appear once; the ten largest clones hold roughly 0.8%. Specimen: peripheral blood. The source of these receptors is a man aged 25 to 45 with acute or convalescent COVID-19.

The CDR3 nucleotides read TGTGCCAGCAGCCAAGGGACACGCGAGCAGTTCTTC. It translates to CASSQGTREQFF. The chain combines TRBV7-3 with TRBJ2-1; TRBD1 is a possible D gene (6 bases). CDR3 size: 12 residues. Trimming took 5 bases from V and 10 from J, leaving 12 bases between them. CDR1 and CDR2 (germline): SGHTA, FQGTGA.

J is TRBJ2-3 and V is TRBV11-3; 8 nucleotides line up with TRBD2. After removal of 2 bases from V and 6 bases from J, the junction contained 7 bases not matched to a gene. There are 15 residues in the CDR3. Germline V gene data show CDR1 as SGHNT and CDR2 as YENEEA. CDR3 sequence (DNA): TGTGCCAGCAGCTTATCGAGCGGGGGTGCGGATACGCAGTATTTT. This encodes CASSLSSGGADTQYF.

The chain's CDR3 is CASSQENRGTGNTIYF. The CDR3 nucleotides read TGCGCCAGCAGCCAAGAAAACAGGGGAACTGGAAACACCATATATTTT. The chain couples TRBV4-1 to TRBJ1-3, with 7 bases aligning to TRBD1. The CDR3 is 16 amino acids. Germline values: CDR1 MGHRA, CDR2 YSYEKL. V shed 0 bases and J 2 bases; nucleotides not matched to a gene: 4.

The CDR3 region has the DNA TGTGCCAGCAGTGATGGGCAGGGGGCCTATGGCTACACCTTC. It encodes CASSDGQGAYGYTF. The V and J genes are TRBV6-1 and TRBJ1-2; 8 bases agree with TRBD1. This CDR3 region has 14 residues. Germline CDR1 MNHNS, CDR2 SASEGT. V was pared by 3 bases and J by 4 bases, with 4 bases of the junction left unmatched.

The chain combines TRBV11-2 with TRBJ2-3, with D hard to call. CDR3 length equals 15 residues. The V end lost 0 bases, the J end lost 2 bases, and 9 bases lay between the germline ends. In germline, CDR1 is SGHAT, CDR2 FQNNGV. CDR3 nucleotides: TGTGCCAGCAGCTTAGATTACAGTCTCACAGATACGCAGTATTTT. Translation gives CASSLDYSLTDTQYF.

V usage is TRBV5-6 and J usage is TRBJ1-1, with D unresolved. The CDR3 has 13 residues. Trimming shortened V by 0 bases and J by 3 bases, and 6 bases separated the two germline ends. Germline values: CDR1 SGHDT, CDR2 YYEEEE. CDR3 nucleotide sequence: TGTGCCAGCAGCTTGGTGGGAGACACTGAAGCTTTCTTT. Amino acids: CASSLVGDTEAFF.

This clone was seen a handful of times. The chain uses TRBV6-5 and TRBJ1-2; D unresolved. V was shortened by 0 bases and J by 2 bases, with 10 bases between the two germline ends. The germline V gene has CDR1 MNHEY and CDR2 SVGAGI. The CDR3 is made up of 15 amino acids. The CDR3 is CASSYSTSTNYGYTF. The CDR3 nucleotides are TGTGCCAGCAGTTACTCAACAAGTACGAACTATGGCTACACCTTC.

This chain uses TRBV5-1 with TRBJ1-2, with TRBD1 matching over 9 bases. Germline V lookup: CDR1 SGHRS, CDR2 YFSETQ. V lost 9 bases to trimming and J lost 2 bases; unmatched junction nucleotides: 8. This CDR3 is 14 amino acids long. The CDR3 loop is CATGTGRLNYGYTF. The CDR3 DNA reads TGCGCCACCGGGACAGGGAGACTCAACTATGGCTACACCTTC.

The chain couples TRBV30 to TRBJ2-1, with 11 bases that match TRBD1. V was pared by 7 bases and J by 1 base, with 6 bases of the junction left unmatched. There are 15 residues in the CDR3. CDR1 is GTSNPN and CDR2 is SVGIG in the germline V gene (reference sequence). Written as DNA, the CDR3 is TGTGCCTCGGACAGGGGGCTTAGATCCTACAATGAGCAGTTCTTC. Translation gives CASDRGLRSYNEQFF.

This rearrangement joins TRBV5-1 to TRBJ2-2; D possibly corresponds to TRBD2 (6 bases). Deletions cut 4 bases from V and 4 bases from J, with 14 bases between. The CDR3 has 15 residues. CDR1 is SGHRS and CDR2 is YFSETQ in the germline V gene. The CDR3 DNA is TGCGCCAGCAGCCCCCTTGGGGGGAGCACCGGGGAGCTGTTTTTT. Translated: CASSPLGGSTGELFF.

CDR3 in DNA: TGTGCCTGGAGTGTACCCGGACTAGCGGTTTACAATGAGCAGTTCTTC. This sequence encodes CAWSVPGLAVYNEQFF. The V call is TRBV30, the J call TRBJ2-1, with TRBD2 matching 10 bases. The length of the CDR3 is 16 residues. V was clipped by 0 bases and J by 4 bases; unmatched bases: 6. The germline V gene encodes CDR1 GTSNPN and CDR2 SVGIG (reference sequence).

This chain connects TRBV27 to TRBJ1-1; D unclear. The CDR3 totals 14 residues. V was pared by 2 bases and J by 6 bases, with 13 bases between. Germline-derived CDR1 and CDR2 are MNHEY and SMNVEV (reference sequence). CDR3 in amino acids: CASSLRGRPPEAFF. DNA of the CDR3: TGTGCCAGCAGTTTACGAGGGCGGCCTCCTGAAGCTTTCTTT.

J is TRBJ1-5 and V is TRBV6-5; D is perhaps TRBD1 (5 bases). CDR1 and CDR2 from the germline V gene are MNHEY and SVGAGI. The CDR3 loop spans 13 amino acids. V lost 8 bases, J lost 3 bases, and 11 bases lay in between. The CDR3 is CASQQGLNQPQHF. CDR3 DNA sequence: TGTGCCAGCCAGCAGGGACTCAATCAGCCCCAGCATTTT.

The V gene is TRBV6-5, the J gene TRBJ2-6, with 8 bases fitting TRBD2. The CDR3 covers 13 residues. The ends lost 6 bases at V and 11 bases at J; junction bases unmatched: 6. From germline, CDR1 is MNHEY and CDR2 SVGAGI. For the CDR3, the DNA is TGTGCCAGCAGCTCGGGAGGGAACGACGTCCTGACTTTC. Protein sequence: CASSSGGNDVLTF.

The V and J genes are TRBV9 and TRBJ2-7; tentative D call: TRBD2 (6 bases). CDR1 and CDR2 (germline): SGDLS, YYNGEE. This CDR3 is 15 amino acids long. V dropped 2 bases and J dropped 4 bases, with 16 bases sitting between them. Here the CDR3 reads CASSVLREVRYEQYF. As DNA, the CDR3 is TGTGCCAGCAGCGTTTTGAGGGAGGTTCGGTACGAGCAGTACTTC.

The chain combines TRBV7-9 with TRBJ1-4, with 9 nucleotides matching TRBD1. V trimming: 7 bases; J trimming: 5 bases; junction bases outside the gene matches: 8. The CDR3 consists of 15 residues. The germline V gene encodes CDR1 SEHNR and CDR2 FQNEAQ (reference sequence). CDR3 loop: CASTRPGTGNEKLFF. The CDR3 DNA follows: TGTGCCAGCACCCGCCCCGGGACAGGGAATGAAAAACTGTTTTTT.

The chain couples TRBV28 to TRBJ1-1; D gene uncertain. V was pared by 5 bases and J by 6 bases, with 16 bases between. CDR1 is MDHEN, CDR2 SYDVKM, per germline. The CDR3 spans 14 residues. The CDR3 DNA sequence: TGTGCCAGCAGTCTCGGACTGTCGGTGGCTGAAGCTTTCTTT. Its protein is CASSLGLSVAEAFF.

This clone was seen only once. The chain employs TRBV11-2 and TRBJ2-5; the D is unclear. Trimming took 5 bases from V and 4 from J, leaving 8 bases between them. The V gene's germline CDR1 is SGHAT and CDR2 FQNNGV. This CDR3 region has 12 residues. CDR3 DNA sequence: TGTGCCAGCAGCCCTCGGGTAGAGACCCAGTACTTC. It codes for CASSPRVETQYF. The complete variable domain, with remaining parts taken from reference TRBV11-2 and TRBJ2-5, reads EAGVAQSPRYKIIEKRQSVAFWCNPISGHATLYWYQQILGQGPKLLIQFQNNGVVDDSQLPKDRFSAERLKGVDSTLKIQPAKLEDSAVYLCASSPRVETQYFGPGTRLLVL.

The chain carries TRBV10-1 and TRBJ2-2, with D perhaps matching TRBD1 (6 bases). The CDR3 covers 17 residues. V lost 4 bases and J 0 bases, leaving 15 bases between the germline ends. Germline CDR1 WNHNN, CDR2 SYGVQD (reference sequence). CDR3 loop: CASSGGLKQANTGELFF. Here the CDR3 DNA reads TGCGCCAGCAGTGGGGGGCTAAAACAGGCGAACACCGGGGAGCTGTTTTTT.

The sample holds a few counts of this clone. The chain has TRBV27 and TRBJ1-1, with a tentative D call TRBD1 (5 bases). The CDR3 has 15 residues. The germline V gene encodes CDR1 MNHEY and CDR2 SMNVEV (reference sequence). Trimming shortened V by 5 bases and J by 1 base, and 14 bases separated the two germline ends. The CDR3, as DNA: TGTGCCAGCAGTAGTAGGGGATTTGGGAACACTGAAGCTTTCTTT. This encodes CASSSRGFGNTEAFF.

The chain employs TRBV12-3 or TRBV12-4 and TRBJ1-2; tentatively, D is TRBD1 (5 bases). Trimming removed 2 bases from V and 6 bases from J, with 10 bases in between. The CDR3 spans 13 residues. CDR3 sequence (DNA): TGTGCCAGCAGTTTATGGGCAGGGCATGGCTACACCTTC. Its protein product is CASSLWAGHGYTF.

CDR3 loop: CASSLGGGSSYNEQFF. Written as DNA, the CDR3 is TGTGCCAGCAGCTTAGGGGGCGGGAGCTCCTACAATGAGCAGTTCTTC. The chain recombines TRBV11-3 with TRBJ2-1, with 7 nucleotides matching TRBD2. With 1 base clipped from V and 0 bases from J, the junction kept 3 bases outside the gene matches. Germline lookup yields CDR1 SGHNT and CDR2 YENEEA. The CDR3 consists of 16 residues.

V usage is TRBV11-3 and J usage is TRBJ2-7; 9 bases are a match to TRBD1. The CDR3 is 17 amino acids. The trim removed 4 bases at V and 2 bases at J, leaving 12 bases unmatched. Germline values: CDR1 SGHNT, CDR2 YENEEA. CDR3 nucleotide sequence: TGTGCCAGCAGCTCCTCCGGGACAGGGAAGAAAACCTACGAGCAGTACTTC. It codes for CASSSSGTGKKTYEQYF.

This clone was observed a handful of times. The chain couples TRBV4-2 to TRBJ1-2; D perhaps matches TRBD1 (6 bases). Trimming cost V 1 base and J 8 bases, with 8 bases left between them. The CDR3 loop spans 12 amino acids. Germline CDR1 LGHNA, CDR2 YNFKEQ. CDR3 amino acids: CASSQAGAGYTF. Here the CDR3 DNA reads TGTGCCAGCAGCCAAGCAGGGGCCGGCTACACCTTC.

The J gene is TRBJ2-7, the V gene TRBV28; 7 nucleotides match TRBD1. This CDR3 is 15 amino acids long. J gave up 0 bases and V 2 bases, and 4 bases lay outside the gene matches. Germline CDR1 is MDHEN and CDR2 is SYDVKM. The CDR3 loop reads CASSLPGTASYEQYF. The CDR3 DNA follows: TGTGCCAGCAGTTTACCCGGGACAGCCTCCTACGAGCAGTACTTC.

This rearrangement joins TRBV6-9 to TRBJ2-4; 8 bases agree with TRBD1. Germline CDR1 MNHGY, CDR2 SVAAGI. CDR3 length: 19 residues. Unmatched junction bases numbered 22, after V lost 10 bases and J lost 2 bases. The CDR3 loop reads CANILTLPTDRVTKNIQYF. The DNA of the CDR3 is TGTGCCAACATCCTAACCCTTCCAACGGACAGGGTAACCAAAAACATTCAGTACTTC.

The genes are TRBV18 and TRBJ1-4; no clear D gene. Germline V CDR1 and CDR2: KGHSH, LQKENI. V lost 4 bases to trimming and J lost 5 bases, with 8 bases between them. The CDR3 spans 13 residues. The CDR3 coding sequence is TGTGCCAGCTCACTGGGCCTCAATGAAAAACTGTTTTTT. This encodes CASSLGLNEKLFF.

This chain joins TRBV19 and TRBJ2-2; the match to TRBD1 covers 11 bases. Trimming at V came to 6 bases and at J to 7 bases, leaving 4 bases not matched to a gene. Germline CDR1 and CDR2: LNHDA and SQIVND (reference sequence). The CDR3 is made up of 14 amino acids. The CDR3 reads CASSRDRGFGELFF. As DNA, the CDR3 is TGTGCCAGTAGCCGGGACAGGGGGTTCGGGGAGCTGTTTTTT.

The chain joins TRBV5-8 to TRBJ1-4, with 11 nucleotides matching TRBD1. V dropped 2 bases and J dropped 8; count of bases not matched to a gene: 17. In germline, CDR1 is SGHTS, CDR2 YDEGEE. The CDR3 length is 19 residues. As DNA, the CDR3 is TGTGCCAGCAGCTTAGTTTCCATGGACAGGGGGCGCATTGACGAAAAACTGTTTTTT. Translating it yields CASSLVSMDRGRIDEKLFF.

This rearrangement joins TRBV5-1 to TRBJ2-1; tentative D call: TRBD1 (5 bases). Trimming cost V 0 bases and J 7 bases, with 14 bases left between them. The CDR3 is 15 amino acids. The germline V gene encodes CDR1 SGHRS and CDR2 YFSETQ. CDR3 nucleotide sequence: TGCGCCAGCAGCTTGGGTTTCCCAGGGCAGAATGAGCAGTTCTTC. Translating gives CASSLGFPGQNEQFF.